This TCR beta chain is from a study of CD4+ T cells in melanoma. Trimming cost V 3 bases and J 0 bases; bases outside gene matches: 5. The CDR3 loop spans 15 amino acids. Germline V gene sequence: CDR1 SGHRS, CDR2 YFSETQ. Produced via immunoSEQ multiplex PCR; TCRdb's table is partial and in-frame only. The sample contains tens of thousands of clones, roughly three quarters of which appear only once. This sequence originates from a human donor with melanoma. This sequence joins TRBV5-1 and TRBJ2-7, with TRBD1 identical over 8 bases. The sequencing sample was made of tumor tissue. The CDR3 DNA is TGCGCCAGCAGCTCGCTGACAGGGGCCTCCTACGAGCAGTACTTC. Encoded protein: CASSSLTGASYEQYF.